This TCR beta chain was observed in a study of metastatic and nonmetastatic thyroid tumors. As concerns this clone: The target antigen is unknown. One junction end does not reproduce the germline sequence, and a read error may be involved.

The V gene's germline CDR1 is MGHDK and CDR2 SYGVNS. The CDR3 sequence is 15 residues long. TCRdb re-analyzed the PCR reads using MiXCR. Of approximately 38,000 clones in the sample, approximately 15% were seen once. Study-wide points: For both blood and tumor, malignant thyroid tumors reportedly showed significantly higher TCR beta diversity than benign nodules did.

Thyroid surgery had not been preceded by any treatment in any patient. The V gene is TRBV25-1, the J gene TRBJ2-3, with D perhaps matching TRBD1 (5 bases). Sequences were obtained from blood. The receptor's source is a female donor with papillary thyroid cancer or a benign thyroid nodule (not recorded which). Some clones in this sample may be carry-over from other donors' samples. The CDR3 nucleotides are TGTGCCAGCAGCCGAACAGAGTTCTTGACAGATACGCAGTGTTTT. This sequence encodes CASSRTEFLTDTQCF.